The next 19 T cell receptor beta chains were all read from a single sample in a study of patients and donors after allogeneic stem cell transplantation. TCRdb ran MiXCR on the RT-PCR reads and lists one entry per CDR3 protein. In the table there are hundreds of thousands of distinct CDR3 sequences, 16% of which are singletons. The specimen was blood, either unsorted or a sorted T cell fraction (not recorded which). The source of these receptors is a human donor who was either an allogeneic HSCT recipient or a stem cell or donor lymphocyte infusion donor (not recorded which). It is not recorded whose cells these are; they may come from a transplant donor.

This chain connects TRBV9 to TRBJ2-2; D is undetermined. Trimming took 0 bases from V and 8 from J, leaving 11 bases between them. The CDR3 runs to 14 residues. Germline lookup yields CDR1 SGDLS and CDR2 YYNGEE. The CDR3, as DNA: TGTGCCAGCAGCGTAGGTTCTGCTCCGGGGGAGCTGTTTTTT. This gives the protein CASSVGSAPGELFF.

V usage is TRBV29-1 and J usage is TRBJ2-1, with 9 positions matching TRBD1. In germline, CDR1 is SQVTM, CDR2 ANQGSEA. J lost 4 bases, V lost 3 bases, and 7 bases had no gene match. The CDR3 is 15 amino acids. This CDR3 is CSVEATGGAYNEQFF. The CDR3 DNA sequence: TGCAGCGTTGAGGCGACAGGGGGGGCTTACAATGAGCAGTTCTTC.

V gene TRBV21-1 combines with J gene TRBJ2-5; the table gives TRBD2 as D, unverified against the DNA. TRBV21-1 corresponds to a pseudogene. The CDR3 extends over 15 amino acids. The CDR3 DNA is TGTGCCAGCAGCAACCCCCAGAGGGAGGCGGAGACCCAGTACTTC. Translating gives CASSNPQREAETQYF.

The chain employs TRBV7-6 and TRBJ2-2; D gene ambiguous. Germline V gene sequence: CDR1 SGHVS, CDR2 FNYEAQ. Trimming left V 5 bases short and J 0 bases short, with 13 bases between. This CDR3 is built from 16 residues. CDR3 in amino acids: CASSPRTVTNTGELFF. As DNA, the CDR3 is TGTGCCAGCAGCCCACGGACCGTTACGAACACCGGGGAGCTGTTTTTT. Supplemented by reference TRBV7-6 and TRBJ2-2, the full variable domain reads GAGVSQSPRYKVTKRGQDVALRCDPISGHVSLYWYRQALGQGPEFLTYFNYEAQQDKSGLPNDRFSAERPEGSISTLTIQRTEQRDSAMYRCASSPRTVTNTGELFFGEGSRLTVL.

This clonotype appeared a few times. This chain uses TRBV7-3 with TRBJ2-3; D not resolved. This CDR3 is built from 11 residues. CDR1 SGHTA and CDR2 FQGTGA come from the germline V gene. The V end lost 4 bases, the J end lost 6 bases, and 5 bases lay between the germline ends. The chain's CDR3 is CASSSWDTQYF. The CDR3 DNA reads as TGTGCCAGCAGCTCTTGGGATACGCAGTATTTT.

This clonotype was recorded a few times. This sequence joins TRBV20-1 and TRBJ2-1; 8 nucleotides align to TRBD2. J gave up 3 bases and V 6 bases, and 10 bases lay outside the gene matches. Germline CDR1 and CDR2: DFQATT and SNEGSKA (reference sequence). This CDR3 has 15 residues. CDR3 sequence reads: CSATPGTRHYNEQFF. The CDR3 nucleotides are TGCAGTGCCACCCCCGGGACTAGGCACTACAATGAGCAGTTCTTC.

This clonotype has a count of ten or more. The CDR3 DNA sequence: TGCGCCAGCAGCCCCCTGTTCAGGGTCTTGCAGCCCCAGCATTTT. Protein product: CASSPLFRVLQPQHF. V gene TRBV4-1 combines with J gene TRBJ1-5; D is perhaps TRBD1 (5 bases). The V and J ends lost 4 bases and 7 bases respectively, with 17 bases between them. The germline V gene encodes CDR1 MGHRA and CDR2 YSYEKL. The CDR3 is made up of 15 amino acids.

This clonotype showed up many times. The chain carries TRBV10-3 and TRBJ2-7, with TRBD2 identical over 13 bases. Germline CDR1 and CDR2: ENHRY and SYGVKD. CDR3 size: 15 residues. Germline trimming cut 8 bases from V and 5 bases from J; bases unmatched to any gene: 9. CDR3 nucleotides: TGTGCCATCGCCGAACTAGCGGGGGGGCCGAACGAGCAGTACTTC. Residues: CAIAELAGGPNEQYF.

A few counts support this clonotype. The V and J genes are TRBV4-1 and TRBJ2-7; D remains unclear. The CDR3 spans 17 residues. Germline V gene sequence: CDR1 MGHRA, CDR2 YSYEKL. Trimming removed 0 bases from V and 2 bases from J, with 17 bases in between. CDR3 DNA sequence: TGCGCCAGCAGCCAAGAATTGTGGGCGACCCTGGCCTACGAGCAGTACTTC. Translation gives CASSQELWATLAYEQYF.

The chain recombines TRBV29-1 with TRBJ2-7, with 10 nucleotides matching TRBD1. The CDR3 runs to 14 residues. In germline, CDR1 is SQVTM, CDR2 ANQGSEA. The trim removed 7 bases at V and 5 bases at J, leaving 11 bases unmatched. The CDR3 loop reads CSGPHGTGAHEQYF. The DNA for the CDR3 is TGCAGCGGCCCCCATGGGACAGGGGCCCACGAGCAGTACTTC.

The chain links TRBV15 to TRBJ2-7, with TRBD2 matching 8 bases. With V trimmed by 1 base and J by 6 bases, 11 bases remained unmatched. The CDR3 is 16 residues long. Germline CDR1 is LNHNV and CDR2 is YYDKDF (reference sequence). The CDR3 spells CATSRGLGAGESEQYF. CDR3 DNA sequence: TGTGCCACCAGCAGAGGTCTTGGAGCGGGAGAAAGCGAGCAGTACTTC.

The V and J genes are TRBV5-8 and TRBJ2-3; no firm D call. Germline lookup yields CDR1 SGHTS and CDR2 YDEGEE. The CDR3 length is 10 residues. The V gene lost 6 bases and the J gene lost 7 bases, with 6 bases spanning the gap. This CDR3 reads CASTLHTQYF. CDR3 coding DNA: TGTGCCAGCACATTGCATACGCAGTATTTT.

This clonotype occurred many times. The rearrangement links TRBV24-1 to TRBJ2-2, with D perhaps matching TRBD1 (6 bases). The CDR3 runs 14 residues. Germline values: CDR1 KGHDR, CDR2 SFDVKD. Deletions cut 5 bases from V and 5 bases from J, with 11 bases between. CDR3 nucleotides: TGTGCCACCAGTGGTCTCAGGGGAACCGGGGAGCTGTTTTTT. Translated: CATSGLRGTGELFF.

This clonotype was counted at least ten times. V and J are TRBV5-5 and TRBJ2-7, with TRBD1 matching 7 bases. The J segment lost 3 bases and the V segment lost 3 bases, leaving 3 bases of the junction unmatched. The CDR3 spans 13 residues. The V gene's germline CDR1 is SGHKS and CDR2 YYEKEE (reference sequence). The CDR3 reads CASSWGTDYEQYF. DNA for the CDR3: TGTGCCAGCAGCTGGGGGACAGACTACGAGCAGTACTTC.

The chain carries TRBV7-2 and TRBJ1-6, with 8 bases matching TRBD1. Germline lookup yields CDR1 SGHTA and CDR2 FQGNSA. V was clipped by 5 bases and J by 8 bases; unmatched bases: 11. CDR3 size: 16 residues. The CDR3 nucleotides are TGTGCCAGCAGCCCTATGACAGGGGTTAGGCATTCACCCCTCCACTTT. This translates into CASSPMTGVRHSPLHF.

The chain recombines TRBV9 with TRBJ1-2; D is ambiguous. CDR1 is SGDLS, CDR2 YYNGEE, per germline. CDR3 size: 15 residues. The V end was cut by 0 bases, the J end by 2 bases, with 11 bases between. CDR3 DNA: TGTGCCAGCAGCGTAGAGGAGGGTAAGAACTATGGCTACACCTTC. Translating it yields CASSVEEGKNYGYTF.

CDR3 in amino acids: CASSPAGGEAPSYNEQFF. The CDR3 nucleotides are TGTGCCAGCAGCCCCGCGGGGGGGGAGGCCCCCTCCTACAATGAGCAGTTCTTC. The chain has TRBV7-3 and TRBJ2-1; 9 bases align to TRBD2. J lost 0 bases, V lost 5 bases, and 11 bases had no gene match. Germline CDR1 SGHTA, CDR2 FQGTGA. This CDR3 region has 18 residues.

This clonotype was recorded a few times. The chain links TRBV3-1 to TRBJ1-4, with 7 bases that match TRBD1. The CDR3 runs to 16 residues. Germline V gene data show CDR1 as LGHDT and CDR2 as YNNKEL (reference sequence). After removal of 0 bases from V and 3 bases from J, the junction contained 4 bases not matched to a gene. CDR3 nucleotide sequence: TGTGCCAGCAGCCAAGATCTGGGGACAGCTAATGAAAAACTGTTTTTT. It is translated as CASSQDLGTANEKLFF.

This clonotype was counted between two and nine times. This rearrangement joins TRBV14 to TRBJ1-2; D gene uncertain. V dropped 0 bases and J dropped 0 bases, with 8 bases sitting between them. The CDR3 consists of 15 residues. Germline loops: CDR1 SGHDN, CDR2 FVKESK. In DNA form, the CDR3 reads TGTGCCAGCAGCCAAGAGGACTATTCTAACTATGGCTACACCTTC. It yields the protein CASSQEDYSNYGYTF.